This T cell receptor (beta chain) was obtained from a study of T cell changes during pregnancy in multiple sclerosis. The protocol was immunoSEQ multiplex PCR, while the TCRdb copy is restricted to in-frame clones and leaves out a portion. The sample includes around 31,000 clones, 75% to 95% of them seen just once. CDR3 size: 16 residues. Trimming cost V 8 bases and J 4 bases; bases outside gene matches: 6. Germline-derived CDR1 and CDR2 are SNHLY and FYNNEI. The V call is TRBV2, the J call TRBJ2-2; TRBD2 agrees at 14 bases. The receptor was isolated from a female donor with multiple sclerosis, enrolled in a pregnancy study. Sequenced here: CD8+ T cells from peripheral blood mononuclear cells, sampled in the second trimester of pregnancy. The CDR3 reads CASSTGLAGATGELFF. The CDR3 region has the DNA TGTGCCAGCTCCACGGGACTAGCGGGAGCCACCGGGGAGCTGTTTTTT.